This T cell receptor beta chain was identified in a study of early stage breast cancer tumors. Libraries were prepared by immunoSEQ multiplex PCR; TCRdb keeps only in-frame clonotypes and omits some of them. The table lists about 48,000 clones, roughly four fifths of them singletons. Looked up from germline, CDR1 is SGHNT and CDR2 is YYREEE (reference sequence). The CDR3 length is 14 residues. V was pared by 0 bases and J by 0 bases, with 6 bases between. This clone was observed a single time. Additional DNA sequences in this sample encode the identical CDR3. Sequencing was carried out using blood. The chain uses TRBV5-4 and TRBJ1-1; D is unresolved. The sequence was collected from a person aged 45 to 59 with breast cancer. CDR3 in amino acids: CASSLGGMNTEAFF. CDR3 nucleotides: TGTGCCAGCAGCTTGGGAGGGATGAACACTGAAGCTTTCTTT.